This T cell receptor (beta chain) appears in the sequencing data of a study of T cells in localized non-small cell lung cancer. Points from the study as a whole: Heterogeneity stays possible, as sequencing covered only one tumor region. For the top 100 tumor clones, a median about 56 also appeared in adjacent lung. A higher density of T cells in blood coincided with extended overall survival.

This table comes from immunoSEQ multiplex PCR, and its TCRdb copy is limited to in-frame clones, with some not included. The top ten clones hold 2.5% of a sample with around 50,000 clones, about 88% of them seen once. This CDR3 is 17 amino acids long. V dropped 0 bases and J dropped 4; count of bases not matched to a gene: 9. The germline CDR1 and CDR2 sequences are KGHSH and LQKENI. As concerns this clone: Its antigen remains unidentified.

The chain combines TRBV18 with TRBJ2-3; TRBD2 matches at 8 bases. The source was PBMCs, collected before any cancer treatment. This TCR came from a man aged 35 to 69 with stage II lung adenocarcinoma. The DNA of the CDR3 is TGTGCCAGCTCACCACCGTCCCCCGGGGGGGCCGCAGATACGCAGTATTTT. Translated, it gives CASSPPSPGGAADTQYF.